The 12 T cell receptor beta chains given below trace back to one sample, sequenced in a study of T cell clonality in common variable immunodeficiency. Clones were sequenced by immunoSEQ multiplex PCR, and TCRdb holds only the in-frame ones, with some missing. The sample yields some 44,000 clones, without any singletons. Material: peripheral blood mononuclear cells. Every receptor here comes from a person between 18 and 70 years old in good health.

This clone was counted a few times. The read finishes 3 residues shy of the CDR3 end, and the germline J gene is used to complete it. This chain joins TRBV11-1 and TRBJ2-5; tentative D call: TRBD1 (6 bases). CDR3 length: 12 residues. CDR1 and CDR2 (germline): SGHAT, FQDESV (reference sequence). Trimming left V 5 bases short and J 5 bases short, with 9 bases between. CDR3 loop: CASSGGRETQYF. CDR3 DNA (partial): TGTGCCAGCAGCGGGGGCCGGGAGACC.

This clone was observed a handful of times. The sequenced fragment ends 3 residues before the CDR3 boundary, so the rest is inferred from the germline J gene. The genes are TRBV20-1 and TRBJ2-7; a possible D gene is TRBD2 (6 bases). The V gene lost 0 bases and the J gene lost 4 bases, with 10 bases spanning the gap. Looked up from germline, CDR1 is DFQATT and CDR2 is SNEGSKA (reference sequence). The CDR3 loop spans 13 amino acids. CDR3: CSAREIGGYEQYF. The CDR3 bases that were read are TGCAGTGCTAGAGAGATCGGGGGATACGAG.

This clone was seen at least ten times. The read is 3 residues too short to cover the CDR3 end, so that end is filled in from the germline J gene. V is TRBV29-1 and J is TRBJ2-2, with a weak D call TRBD2 (7 bases). Trimming took off 4 bases at V and 3 bases at J, with 9 bases between the two ends. This CDR3 has 13 amino acids. Germline V lookup: CDR1 SQVTM, CDR2 ANQGSEA. CDR3 residues: CSVVGGHTGELFF. CDR3 DNA (partial): TGCAGCGTTGTGGGGGGGCACACCGGGGAG.

This clone was found many times. The CDR3 end lies 3 residues beyond the end of the read and is filled in from the germline J gene. The V gene is TRBV5-1, the J gene TRBJ2-5, with 9 bases that match TRBD2. CDR1 is SGHRS and CDR2 is YFSETQ in the germline V gene. The CDR3 has 16 amino acids. V lost 4 bases to trimming and J lost 2 bases; unmatched junction nucleotides: 9. CDR3 DNA, as far as it was read: TGCGCCAGCAGCGCGGCGGGTAGCGGGAGTCAAGAGACC. It translates to CASSAAGSGSQET. The whole CDR3 is CASSAAGSGSQETQYF.

This clone was seen at least ten times. The sequence runs out 3 residues before the end of the CDR3; the remainder is reconstructed from the germline J gene. The genes are TRBV2 and TRBJ2-3; perhaps TRBD2 as D (7 bases). The CDR3 consists of 17 residues. Trimming shortened V by 5 bases and J by 3 bases, and 21 bases separated the two germline ends. The germline gives CDR1 SNHLY, CDR2 FYNNEI. CDR3 amino acids: CASSTMGGGASTDTQYF. The part of the CDR3 DNA that was read is TGTGCCAGCAGTACCATGGGAGGGGGGGCGTCGACAGATACG.

This clone was recorded many times. Read coverage stops 3 residues before the CDR3 terminus; the germline J gene supplies the remainder. V and J are TRBV19 and TRBJ2-7, with D perhaps matching TRBD2 (6 bases). Germline CDR1 LNHDA, CDR2 SQIVND (reference sequence). V lost 6 bases and J lost 2, with 14 bases in between. This CDR3 has 14 amino acids. CDR3 amino acids: CASSFGGAPYEQYF. CDR3 DNA (partial): TGTGCCAGTAGCTTCGGGGGTGCTCCCTACGAG.

This clone was recorded at least ten times. At one boundary the junction diverges from the germline segment, which might be a read error. The DNA ends 3 residues before the CDR3 does, and the rest of the CDR3 is filled in from the germline J gene. This sequence joins TRBV5-1 and TRBJ1-1; TRBD1 aligns across 9 bases. This CDR3 contains 16 residues. Germline V CDR1 and CDR2: SGHRS, YFSETQ. CDR3 DNA (partial): TGCGCCAACAGCGAACCTTACAGGGGGCTTAACACTGAA. Translation gives CANSEPYRGLNTE. The CDR3, in full, reads CANSEPYRGLNTEAFF.

This clone occurred many times. The read stops 3 residues short of the end of the CDR3; the missing end is completed from the germline J gene. The chain combines TRBV7-9 with TRBJ1-4; 9 bases align to TRBD1. CDR1 is SEHNR, CDR2 FQNEAQ, per germline (reference sequence). This CDR3 is 15 amino acids long. V shed 4 bases, J shed 5 bases, and the junction held 5 bases outside the gene matches. The CDR3 DNA, read in part, is TGTGCCAGCAGCTCGGCCGGGACAGGGAATGAAAAA. Translated, it gives CASSSAGTGNEK. The whole CDR3 sequence reads CASSSAGTGNEKLFF.

This clone was seen many times. The CDR3 end is not reached by the read, which stops 3 residues before it; the germline J gene fills it in. The chain employs TRBV6-4 and TRBJ2-7; 10 bases align to TRBD1. This CDR3 region has 14 residues. The V and J ends lost 11 bases and 2 bases, in that order; junction bases with no gene match: 9. Germline V gene sequence: CDR1 MRHNA, CDR2 SNTAGT. The part of the CDR3 DNA that was read is TGTGCCGGAACTAGACAGGGGGCTACCTACGAG. Amino acids: CAGTRQGATYE. The full CDR3 protein reads CAGTRQGATYEQYF.

This clone was counted at least ten times. Coverage ceases 3 residues before the CDR3 finishes, and the germline J gene fills in the end. V and J are TRBV7-7 and TRBJ2-5; 9 bases match TRBD1. This CDR3 has 15 residues. Trimming took 5 bases from V and 2 from J; bases not matched to a gene: 6. The germline V gene encodes CDR1 SSHAT and CDR2 FNYEAQ (reference sequence). The part of the CDR3 DNA that was read is TGTGCCAGCAGCCTTGGACAGGGGAGACAAGAGACC. It is translated as CASSLGQGRQET. The full CDR3 protein is CASSLGQGRQETQYF.

Comments on this clone: The observed sequence ends 3 residues before the CDR3 terminus, with the missing tail filled in from the germline J gene. The V gene is TRBV2, the J gene TRBJ1-6, with a possible D match to TRBD1 (5 bases). This CDR3 is 14 amino acids long. CDR1 is SNHLY, CDR2 FYNNEI, per germline. Trimming left V 4 bases short and J 10 bases short, with 14 bases between. CDR3 loop: CASSAGHRGSPLHF. The sequenced part of the CDR3 DNA is TGTGCCAGCAGTGCCGGCCATAGGGGCTCACCC.

At least ten counts were recorded for this clone. The CDR3 end lies 3 residues beyond the end of the read and is filled in from the germline J gene. The chain joins TRBV29-1 to TRBJ2-1; TRBD2 is a possible D gene (5 bases). Germline V lookup: CDR1 SQVTM, CDR2 ANQGSEA. The length of the CDR3 is 14 residues. Trimming stripped 1 base from V and 3 bases from J, with 10 bases between. The DNA read from the CDR3 is TGCAGCGTTGAAGGGAGCGGAGGCTACAATGAG. Residues: CSVEGSGGYNE. The full CDR3 protein is CSVEGSGGYNEQFF.